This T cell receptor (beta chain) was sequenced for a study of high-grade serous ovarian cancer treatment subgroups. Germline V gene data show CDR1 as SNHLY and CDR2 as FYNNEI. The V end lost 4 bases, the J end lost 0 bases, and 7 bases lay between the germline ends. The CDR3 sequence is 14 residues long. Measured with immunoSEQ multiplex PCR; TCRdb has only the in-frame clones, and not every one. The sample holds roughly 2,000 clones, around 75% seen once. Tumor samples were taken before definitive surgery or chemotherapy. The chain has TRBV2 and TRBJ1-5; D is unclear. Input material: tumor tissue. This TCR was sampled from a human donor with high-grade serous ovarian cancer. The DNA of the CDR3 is TGTGCCAGCAGTGCAGATAATAGCAATCAGCCCCAGCATTTT. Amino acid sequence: CASSADNSNQPQHF.